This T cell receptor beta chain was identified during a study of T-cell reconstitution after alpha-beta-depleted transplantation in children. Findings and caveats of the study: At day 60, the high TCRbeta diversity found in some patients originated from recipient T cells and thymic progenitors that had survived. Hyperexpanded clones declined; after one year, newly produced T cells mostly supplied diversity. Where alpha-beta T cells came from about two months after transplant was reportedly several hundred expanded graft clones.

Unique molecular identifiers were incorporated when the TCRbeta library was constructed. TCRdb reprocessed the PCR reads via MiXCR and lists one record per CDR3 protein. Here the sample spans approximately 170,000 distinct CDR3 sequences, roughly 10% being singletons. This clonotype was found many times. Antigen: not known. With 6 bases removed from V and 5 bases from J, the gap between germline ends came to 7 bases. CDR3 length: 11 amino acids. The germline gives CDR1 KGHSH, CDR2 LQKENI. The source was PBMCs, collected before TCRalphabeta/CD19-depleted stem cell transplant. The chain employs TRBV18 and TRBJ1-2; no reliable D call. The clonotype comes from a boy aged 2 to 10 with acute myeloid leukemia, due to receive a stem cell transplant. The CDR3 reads CASSSDYGYTF. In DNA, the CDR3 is TGTGCCAGCTCCTCTGATTATGGCTACACCTTC. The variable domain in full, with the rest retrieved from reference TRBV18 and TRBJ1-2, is NAGVMQNPRHLVRRRGQEARLRCSPMKGHSHVYWYRQLPEEGLKFMVYLQKENIIDESGMPKERFSAEFPKEGPSILRIQQVVRGDSAAYFCASSSDYGYTFGSGTRLTVV.